The 13 T cell receptor beta chains in this list originate from one sample, sequenced in a study of cytomegalovirus exposure and HLA in healthy donors. Amplification used 60 Vbeta primers and 13 Jbeta primers. Method: immunoSEQ multiplex PCR; TCRdb's copy keeps in-frame clones and lacks some. The sample includes around 150,000 clones. Sample: PBMCs. These receptor sequences come from a man in his forties in good health and CMV-seronegative.

The chain carries TRBV6-5 and TRBJ1-2, with D maybe TRBD1 (6 bases). The germline V gene has CDR1 MNHEY and CDR2 SVGAGI. This CDR3 is built from 13 residues. V lost 4 bases, J lost 3 bases, and 9 bases lay in between. This CDR3 is CASSFRGDYGYTF. The CDR3 DNA is TGTGCCAGCAGTTTCAGGGGAGACTATGGCTACACCTTC.

The CDR3 DNA follows: TGTGCCAGCAGCGCGACTTCGGGGGGGCCCATAGGAGAGACCCAGTACTTC. Translating it yields CASSATSGGPIGETQYF. The chain joins TRBV9 to TRBJ2-5; 8 bases match TRBD2. Germline V CDR1 and CDR2: SGDLS, YYNGEE. V lost 3 bases to trimming and J lost 4 bases; unmatched junction nucleotides: 14. The CDR3 loop spans 17 amino acids.

The chain combines TRBV7-9 with TRBJ2-3; 10 bases match TRBD2. V was pared by 6 bases and J by 3 bases, with 9 bases of the junction left unmatched. The CDR3 is 16 amino acids. CDR1 is SEHNR, CDR2 FQNEAQ, per germline (reference sequence). The CDR3 nucleotides read TGTGCCAGCAGTCCCCTACTAGCGGGGAGGACAGATACGCAGTATTTT. The encoded protein is CASSPLLAGRTDTQYF.

This chain links TRBV9 with TRBJ2-1, with D tentatively TRBD2 (8 bases). CDR3 length equals 16 residues. V was pared by 4 bases and J by 8 bases, with 22 bases between. The germline V gene encodes CDR1 SGDLS and CDR2 YYNGEE. CDR3 loop: CASSTPTSAGGYEQFF. Written as DNA, the CDR3 is TGTGCCAGCAGCACCCCGACTAGCGCAGGGGGATATGAGCAGTTCTTC. The variable domain in full, completed from reference TRBV9 and TRBJ2-1, reads DSGVTQTPKHLITATGQRVTLRCSPRSGDLSVYWYQQSLDQGLQFLIQYYNGEERAKGNILERFSAQQFPDLHSELNLSSLELGDSALYFCASSTPTSAGGYEQFFGPGTRLTVL.

The chain joins TRBV2 to TRBJ2-5; tentative D call: TRBD1 (6 bases). Germline V lookup: CDR1 SNHLY, CDR2 FYNNEI. The CDR3 length is 13 residues. Trimming pared 5 bases from V and 2 bases from J, leaving 9 bases between. CDR3 in amino acids: CASSRTAQETQYF. The DNA for the CDR3 is TGTGCCAGCAGTAGGACAGCACAAGAGACCCAGTACTTC.

This rearrangement joins TRBV19 to TRBJ1-4; TRBD1 might be the D (5 bases). V gave up 7 bases and J gave up 5 bases, with 11 bases separating them. Germline assignment: CDR1 LNHDA and CDR2 SQIVND (reference sequence). The CDR3 spans 13 residues. The CDR3 sequence is CASIDRPNEKLFF. The CDR3 DNA is TGTGCCAGTATCGACAGACCGAATGAAAAACTGTTTTTT.

This chain joins TRBV10-3 and TRBJ1-1; TRBD1 might be the D (6 bases). The germline gives CDR1 ENHRY, CDR2 SYGVKD. This CDR3 has 14 amino acids. V was clipped by 6 bases and J by 3 bases, with 14 bases between them. CDR3 region: CAIRNREQHTEAFF. The CDR3 nucleotides are TGTGCCATCAGAAACAGGGAACAGCACACTGAAGCTTTCTTT.

The chain is built from TRBV27 and TRBJ2-7; D ambiguous. CDR3 size: 15 residues. V gave up 2 bases and J gave up 3 bases, with 14 bases separating them. Germline V CDR1 and CDR2: MNHEY, SMNVEV (reference sequence). In DNA, the CDR3 is TGTGCCAGCAGTTTAGGCGACCCGGGTCTCTACGAGCAGTACTTC. This translates into CASSLGDPGLYEQYF.

The rearrangement links TRBV7-8 to TRBJ2-2, with 7 bases identical to TRBD1. Germline lookup yields CDR1 SGHVS and CDR2 FQNEAQ. The CDR3 covers 15 residues. V was pared by 4 bases and J by 2 bases, with 4 bases of the junction left unmatched. CDR3 bases: TGTGCCAGCAGCTGGGGGACAGCAAACACCGGGGAGCTGTTTTTT. The encoded protein is CASSWGTANTGELFF.

This chain connects TRBV9 to TRBJ1-1; 8 bases are shared with TRBD1. CDR3 length equals 14 residues. J lost 3 bases, V lost 4 bases, and 5 bases had no gene match. Germline CDR1 and CDR2: SGDLS and YYNGEE. The CDR3 region is CASSTKDRDTEAFF. In DNA, the CDR3 is TGTGCCAGCAGCACTAAGGACAGGGACACTGAAGCTTTCTTT.

The chain uses TRBV4-1 and TRBJ2-7, with 8 nucleotides matching TRBD1. Germline values: CDR1 MGHRA, CDR2 YSYEKL. After removal of 4 bases from V and 1 base from J, the junction contained 6 bases not matched to a gene. The CDR3 is made up of 15 amino acids. The CDR3 DNA is TGCGCCAGCAGCCGAGGGACAGGAGGATCCTACGAGCAGTACTTC. It specifies CASSRGTGGSYEQYF.

The chain uses TRBV9 and TRBJ2-3, with TRBD1 as a possible D gene (5 bases). CDR3 length: 14 residues. V was clipped by 0 bases and J by 5 bases, with 10 bases between them. CDR1 SGDLS and CDR2 YYNGEE come from the germline V gene. CDR3 sequence: CASSVDGAEDTQYF. The CDR3 region has the DNA TGTGCCAGCAGCGTAGATGGGGCCGAAGATACGCAGTATTTT.

The V and J genes are TRBV5-4 and TRBJ2-5, with a weak D call TRBD2 (6 bases). V gave up 1 base and J gave up 4 bases, with 14 bases separating them. CDR3 length: 15 residues. CDR1 is SGHNT, CDR2 YYREEE, per germline (reference sequence). The CDR3 nucleotides are TGTGCCAGCAGCTTGAATAGGGTTAGCGGAGAGACCCAGTACTTC. This sequence encodes CASSLNRVSGETQYF.